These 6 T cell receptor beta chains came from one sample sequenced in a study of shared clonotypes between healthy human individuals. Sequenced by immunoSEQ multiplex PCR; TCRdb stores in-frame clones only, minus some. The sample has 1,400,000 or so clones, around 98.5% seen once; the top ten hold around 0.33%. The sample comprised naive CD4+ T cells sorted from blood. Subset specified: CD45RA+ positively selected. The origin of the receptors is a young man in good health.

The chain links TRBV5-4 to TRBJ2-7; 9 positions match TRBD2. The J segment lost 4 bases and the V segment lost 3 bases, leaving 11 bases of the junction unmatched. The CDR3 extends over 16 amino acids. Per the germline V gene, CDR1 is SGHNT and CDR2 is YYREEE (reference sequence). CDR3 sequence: CASSSGSGLAVYEQYF. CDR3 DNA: TGTGCCAGCAGCTCGGGTTCGGGACTAGCAGTATACGAGCAGTACTTC. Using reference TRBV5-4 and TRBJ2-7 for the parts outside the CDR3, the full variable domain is ETGVTQSPTHLIKTRGQQVTLRCSSQSGHNTVSWYQQALGQGPQFIFQYYREEENGRGNFPPRFSGLQFPNYSSELNVNALELDDSALYLCASSSGSGLAVYEQYFGPGTRLTVT.

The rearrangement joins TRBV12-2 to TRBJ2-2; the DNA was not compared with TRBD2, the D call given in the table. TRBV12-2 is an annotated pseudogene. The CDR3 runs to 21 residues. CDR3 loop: CASRLSRADGLAGVNTGELFF. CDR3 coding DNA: TGTGCAAGTCGCTTATCTCGGGCGGATGGACTAGCGGGAGTAAACACCGGGGAGCTGTTTTTT.

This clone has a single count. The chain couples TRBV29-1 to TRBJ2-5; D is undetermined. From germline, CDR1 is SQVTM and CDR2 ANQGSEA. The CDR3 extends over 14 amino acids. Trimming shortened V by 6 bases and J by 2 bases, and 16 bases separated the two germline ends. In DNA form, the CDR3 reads TGCAGCGTAGGTCCTCGTTTATGGCAAGAGACCCAGTACTTC. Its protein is CSVGPRLWQETQYF.

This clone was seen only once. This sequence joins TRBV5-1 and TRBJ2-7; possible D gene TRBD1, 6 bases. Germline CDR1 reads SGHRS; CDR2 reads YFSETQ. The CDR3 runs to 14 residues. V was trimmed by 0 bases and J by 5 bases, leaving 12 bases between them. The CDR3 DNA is TGCGCCAGCAGCTTGGTACCAGGGGACCACGAGCAGTACTTC. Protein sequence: CASSLVPGDHEQYF.

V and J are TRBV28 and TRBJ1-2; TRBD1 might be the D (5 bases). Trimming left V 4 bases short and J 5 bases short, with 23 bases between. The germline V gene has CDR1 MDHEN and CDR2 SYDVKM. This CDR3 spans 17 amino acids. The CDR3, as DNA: TGTGCCAGCAGTTCCATTGTACCCCTGGGACCGGAGTATGGCTACACCTTC. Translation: CASSSIVPLGPEYGYTF.

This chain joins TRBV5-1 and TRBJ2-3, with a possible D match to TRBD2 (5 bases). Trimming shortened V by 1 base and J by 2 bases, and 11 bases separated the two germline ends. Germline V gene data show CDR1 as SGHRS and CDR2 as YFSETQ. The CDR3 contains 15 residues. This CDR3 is CASSLRRALTDTQYF. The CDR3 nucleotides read TGCGCCAGCAGCTTGCGGCGGGCCCTCACAGATACGCAGTATTTT.